This T cell receptor (beta chain) was captured by sequencing in a study of blood T cell repertoires in COVID-19. Per germline, CDR1 LNHDA and CDR2 SQIVND (reference sequence). Unmatched junction bases numbered 4, after V lost 3 bases and J lost 4 bases. The CDR3 is made up of 14 amino acids. Sequencing used immunoSEQ multiplex PCR; TCRdb keeps in-frame clones, though not all of them. The sample holds 63,000 or so clones; approximately 90% are singletons and the top ten take 3.5% to 5%. The sample comprised peripheral blood. The clonotype comes from a man aged 70 or older with active COVID-19. The rearrangement links TRBV19 to TRBJ1-2; 8 bases agree with TRBD1. The DNA of the CDR3 is TGTGCCAGTAGTATTGAGGGACAGGCCTATGGCTACACCTTC. Protein: CASSIEGQAYGYTF.